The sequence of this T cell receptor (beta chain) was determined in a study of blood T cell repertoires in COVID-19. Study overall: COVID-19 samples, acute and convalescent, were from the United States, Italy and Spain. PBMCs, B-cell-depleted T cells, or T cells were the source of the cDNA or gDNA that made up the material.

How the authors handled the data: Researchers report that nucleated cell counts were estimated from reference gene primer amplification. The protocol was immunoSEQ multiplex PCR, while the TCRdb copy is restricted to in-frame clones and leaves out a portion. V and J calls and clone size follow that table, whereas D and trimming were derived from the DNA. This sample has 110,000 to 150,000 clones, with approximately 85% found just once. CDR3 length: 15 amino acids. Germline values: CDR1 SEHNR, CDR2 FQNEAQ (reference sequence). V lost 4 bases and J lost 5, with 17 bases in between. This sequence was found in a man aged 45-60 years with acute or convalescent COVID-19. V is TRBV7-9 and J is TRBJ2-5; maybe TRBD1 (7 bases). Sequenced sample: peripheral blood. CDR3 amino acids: CASSWRGQDWETQYF. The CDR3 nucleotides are TGTGCCAGCAGCTGGAGGGGGCAGGATTGGGAGACCCAGTACTTC.